Below, 20 T cell receptor beta chains from the same sample are listed, as sequenced in a study of beta chain features in type 1 diabetes. General study findings and limits: Type 1 diabetes patients had TCRB CDR3s that were shorter (moderately but significantly so) in all four CD4+ subsets.

No antigen has been identified for these receptors. The whole isolated RNA underwent reverse transcription, so sequencing captured expressed TCRB transcripts. Here immunoSEQ multiplex PCR was the method, and the copy in TCRdb shows in-frame clones only, minus some. Here the sample spans hundreds of thousands of clones, roughly 13% being singletons. Sequenced sample: naive CD4+ T cells from blood. The receptor set was obtained from a man aged 18 to 35 with type 1 diabetes.

In this sample, this clone turned up a few times. J is TRBJ2-1 and V is TRBV29-1; 8 nucleotides line up with TRBD2. V lost 4 bases to trimming and J lost 7 bases; unmatched junction nucleotides: 12. The CDR3 loop spans 15 amino acids. Germline V gene sequence: CDR1 SQVTM, CDR2 ANQGSEA. The CDR3 loop is CSVAHQRTSRNEQFF. The CDR3 DNA reads TGCAGCGTTGCCCACCAGCGGACTAGCAGGAATGAGCAGTTCTTC.

The genes are TRBV7-9 and TRBJ1-2; D not resolved. Trimming removed 4 bases at V and 1 base at J, with 10 bases between. The germline V gene has CDR1 SEHNR and CDR2 FQNEAQ (reference sequence). The CDR3 totals 14 residues. The CDR3 DNA reads TGTGCCAGCAGCTCCAGGACCTTTAACTATGGCTACACCTTC. Protein product: CASSSRTFNYGYTF.

This clone was counted a few times. The J gene is TRBJ2-2, the V gene TRBV30; 7 bases align to TRBD1. Germline CDR1 GTSNPN, CDR2 SVGIG (reference sequence). CDR3 size: 13 residues. J lost 5 bases, V lost 5 bases, and 5 bases had no gene match. CDR3 residues: CAWRQQGTGELFF. The CDR3, as DNA: TGTGCCTGGCGGCAACAGGGGACCGGGGAGCTGTTTTTT. Full variable domain (rest looked up from reference TRBV30 and TRBJ2-2): SQTIHQWPATLVQPVGSPLSLECTVEGTSNPNLYWYRQAAGRGLQLLFYSVGIGQISSEVPQNLSASRPQDRQFILSSKKLLLSDSGFYLCAWRQQGTGELFFGEGSRLTVL.

The V gene is TRBV9, the J gene TRBJ2-1, with D perhaps matching TRBD1 (6 bases). The CDR3 contains 16 residues. Germline assignment: CDR1 SGDLS and CDR2 YYNGEE. Trimming pared 0 bases from V and 0 bases from J, leaving 10 bases between. The CDR3 DNA reads as TGTGCCAGCAGCGTAGATTTAGGGGGCTCCTACAATGAGCAGTTCTTC. Protein: CASSVDLGGSYNEQFF.

In its sample, this clone was seen a few times. The V call is TRBV12-5, the J call TRBJ1-5, with a weak D call TRBD1 (6 bases). CDR1 and CDR2 (germline): LGHNT, FRNRAP. V gave up 7 bases and J gave up 2 bases, with 9 bases separating them. The CDR3 loop spans 13 amino acids. CDR3: CASAPGGNQPQHF. As DNA, the CDR3 is TGTGCTAGTGCCCCAGGGGGCAATCAGCCCCAGCATTTT.

V is TRBV13 and J is TRBJ2-1; TRBD2 aligns across 8 bases. There are 20 residues in the CDR3. Looked up from germline, CDR1 is PRHDT and CDR2 is FYEKMQ (reference sequence). The ends lost 5 bases at V and 2 bases at J; junction bases unmatched: 20. CDR3 DNA sequence: TGTGCCAGCAGCCCCCACTCCGGGACTAGTGCACGTCAAACCTACAATGAGCAGTTCTTC. It specifies CASSPHSGTSARQTYNEQFF.

CDR3 coding DNA: TGTGCCACCAGCACTAATCCCTTTGGCGGGAACACCGGGGAGCTGTTTTTT. Residues: CATSTNPFGGNTGELFF. V gene TRBV15 combines with J gene TRBJ2-2; the D is unclear. The CDR3 length is 17 residues. The germline CDR1 and CDR2 sequences are LNHNV and YYDKDF (reference sequence). Trimming left V 4 bases short and J 1 base short, with 16 bases between.

The gene calls are TRBV18 and TRBJ2-5; TRBD1 aligns across 10 bases. This CDR3 spans 16 amino acids. J lost 3 bases, V lost 4 bases, and 8 bases had no gene match. From germline, CDR1 is KGHSH and CDR2 LQKENI. The DNA of the CDR3 is TGTGCCAGCTCACGCGAGGCCGGGACAGGGGAAGAGACCCAGTACTTC. Protein: CASSREAGTGEETQYF.

A few counts support this clone. Other DNA sequences within the sample encode an identical CDR3. This rearrangement joins TRBV5-1 to TRBJ2-5, with D unresolved. The CDR3 is made up of 13 amino acids. The germline V gene has CDR1 SGHRS and CDR2 YFSETQ. V dropped 4 bases and J dropped 1 base, with 8 bases sitting between them. The CDR3 loop is CASSRDGQETQYF. In DNA, the CDR3 is TGCGCCAGCAGCCGTGACGGCCAAGAGACCCAGTACTTC.

This rearrangement joins TRBV29-1 to TRBJ1-1; possible D gene TRBD1, 6 bases. Trimming took off 3 bases at V and 4 bases at J, with 18 bases between the two ends. The V gene's germline CDR1 is SQVTM and CDR2 ANQGSEA. There are 15 residues in the CDR3. The CDR3 protein is CSVEGSSRGGTEAFF. The CDR3 nucleotides are TGCAGCGTTGAGGGGTCGAGCCGAGGGGGCACTGAAGCTTTCTTT.

This clone appeared a few times. This chain links TRBV10-3 with TRBJ2-2; TRBD1 matches 9 bases. CDR1 and CDR2 (germline): ENHRY, SYGVKD. After removal of 6 bases from V and 2 bases from J, the junction contained 4 bases not matched to a gene. The CDR3 extends over 15 amino acids. DNA for the CDR3: TGTGCCATCAGACCGGGACAGGGAAACACCGGGGAGCTGTTTTTT. Translation gives CAIRPGQGNTGELFF.

The sample holds a few counts of this clone. This rearrangement joins TRBV7-2 to TRBJ1-2; D perhaps matches TRBD1 (5 bases). Germline V gene lookup returns CDR1 SGHTA and CDR2 FQGNSA. This CDR3 has 13 residues. Trimming shortened V by 7 bases and J by 6 bases, and 15 bases separated the two germline ends. CDR3: CASTQARGDGYTF. The CDR3 DNA sequence: TGTGCCAGCACCCAGGCCAGAGGGGATGGCTACACCTTC.

The rearrangement joins TRBV14 to TRBJ2-7; D gene unclear. The CDR3 runs 16 residues. CDR1 and CDR2 (germline): SGHDN, FVKESK. V lost 5 bases, J lost 3 bases, and 20 bases lay in between. Here the CDR3 reads CASSEAPWAEGYEQYF. DNA for the CDR3: TGTGCCAGCAGCGAAGCCCCCTGGGCAGAAGGCTACGAGCAGTACTTC.

This clone showed up just a few times. The rearrangement joins TRBV5-1 to TRBJ2-3; a weak D match, TRBD1 (6 bases). The CDR3 covers 15 residues. Deletions cut 2 bases from V and 4 bases from J, with 14 bases between. The germline gives CDR1 SGHRS, CDR2 YFSETQ. The CDR3 nucleotides are TGCGCCAGCAGCTTACAGGGAGTAAAGGCAGATACGCAGTATTTT. Translating it yields CASSLQGVKADTQYF.

This clone was picked up a small number of times. The rearrangement links TRBV28 to TRBJ1-6, with D perhaps TRBD1 (5 bases). The CDR3 covers 14 residues. V lost 3 bases, J lost 10 bases, and 13 bases lay in between. Germline-derived CDR1 and CDR2 are MDHEN and SYDVKM. CDR3 sequence reads: CASSLIQVGSPLHF. CDR3 DNA sequence: TGTGCCAGCAGTTTGATACAGGTGGGGTCACCCCTCCACTTT.

This clone appeared a few times. The chain uses TRBV7-9 and TRBJ1-1, with a tentative D call TRBD1 (6 bases). V lost 6 bases, J lost 3 bases, and 11 bases lay in between. Per the germline V gene, CDR1 is SEHNR and CDR2 is FQNEAQ (reference sequence). The CDR3 sequence is 13 residues long. In nucleotides, the CDR3 is TGTGCCAGCAGTTTACAGGGTTACACTGAAGCTTTCTTT. This codes for CASSLQGYTEAFF.

This clone was detected only a few times. The V call is TRBV29-1, the J call TRBJ2-5, with 9 bases that match TRBD2. The CDR3 loop spans 12 amino acids. CDR1 is SQVTM and CDR2 is ANQGSEA in the germline V gene. The V and J ends lost 8 bases and 5 bases, in that order; junction bases with no gene match: 6. The DNA of the CDR3 is TGCAGCACCTTAGCGGGAGCGGAGACCCAGTACTTC. Amino acids: CSTLAGAETQYF.

This clone was detected a few times. This rearrangement joins TRBV4-1 to TRBJ2-7; the D gene is possibly TRBD1 (6 bases). V was cut by 4 bases and J by 6 bases, with 22 bases left in between. CDR3 size: 16 residues. CDR1 and CDR2 from the germline V gene are MGHRA and YSYEKL. The CDR3 protein is CASSPQVYSLRGEQYF. The CDR3 DNA reads as TGCGCCAGCAGCCCCCAAGTATACTCCCTCAGGGGCGAGCAGTACTTC.

This clone was detected only a few times. J is TRBJ1-2 and V is TRBV30, with a possible D match to TRBD1 (5 bases). The CDR3 has 13 amino acids. Germline V gene sequence: CDR1 GTSNPN, CDR2 SVGIG (reference sequence). V was trimmed by 5 bases and J by 1 base, leaving 11 bases between them. The CDR3 coding sequence is TGTGCCTGGGTTGAGCAGGGTAACTATGGCTACACCTTC. The encoded protein is CAWVEQGNYGYTF.

Only a few counts were recorded for this clone. The genes are TRBV19 and TRBJ1-1; D gene unclear. CDR3 length: 13 residues. Germline V gene data show CDR1 as LNHDA and CDR2 as SQIVND (reference sequence). V lost 7 bases and J 7 bases, leaving 16 bases between the germline ends. CDR3 region: CASIARRSLEAFF. CDR3 bases: TGTGCCAGTATAGCGCGGCGATCTCTTGAAGCTTTCTTT.